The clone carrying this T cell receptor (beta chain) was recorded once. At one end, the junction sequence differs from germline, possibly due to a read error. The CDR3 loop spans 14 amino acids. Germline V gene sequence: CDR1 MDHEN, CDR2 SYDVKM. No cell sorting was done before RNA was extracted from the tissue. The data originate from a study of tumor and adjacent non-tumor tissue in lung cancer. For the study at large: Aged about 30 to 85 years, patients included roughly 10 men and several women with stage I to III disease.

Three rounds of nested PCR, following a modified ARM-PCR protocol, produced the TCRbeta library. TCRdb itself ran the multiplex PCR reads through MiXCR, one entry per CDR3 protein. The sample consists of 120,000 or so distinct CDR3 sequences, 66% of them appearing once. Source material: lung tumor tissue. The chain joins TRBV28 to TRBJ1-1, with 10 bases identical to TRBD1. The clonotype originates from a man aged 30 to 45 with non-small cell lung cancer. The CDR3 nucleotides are TGTGCCAACAGGTTCGGGACAGGGGAAACTGAAGTTTTCTTT. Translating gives CANRFGTGETEVFF.